The present T cell receptor (beta chain) was sequenced within a study of cytomegalovirus exposure and HLA in healthy donors. Study as a whole: A prior analysis found 117 million unique TCR beta sequences from 150 million to 200 million T cells.

CDR1 LNHDA and CDR2 SQIVND come from the germline V gene (reference sequence). The CDR3 runs to 13 residues. Trimming removed 8 bases from V and 2 bases from J, with 13 bases in between. PCR amplification relied on 60 Vbeta primers (plus 13 Jbeta primers). Original methodology: Later, an analysis found approximately 80 million unique TCR beta chains, and approximately 10 million of these were shared. Profiled with immunoSEQ multiplex PCR; TCRdb holds only in-frame clones, not every one. V, J and clone size were drawn from that table, and D and trimming were deduced from the DNA. The sample records some 150,000 clones, approximately 80% being singletons.

The receptor comes from a woman aged 45-60 years in good health and CMV-seronegative. The material sequenced was PBMCs. The chain recombines TRBV19 with TRBJ2-7; perhaps TRBD1 as D (6 bases). For the CDR3, the DNA is TGTGCCAGTGGGGCAGGGGAGACCTACGAGCAGTACTTC. Its translation: CASGAGETYEQYF.